The rows below give T cell receptor beta chains drawn from one sample of a study of blood T cells in healthy people across ages. One entry per CDR3 protein results from TCRdb running MiXCR on the 5' RACE reads. The repertoire includes approximately 730,000 distinct CDR3 sequences, 50% to 65% of them detected once, and about 38% sits in the top ten. The sample consisted of blood. These receptors were taken from a man at least 80 years old in good health. CDR3s include the opening cysteine and the closing phenylalanine or tryptophan. The order of the fields is clone size, V gene, J gene, D gene, CDR3 protein, CDR3 DNA. The D gene is left open where the match is weak. The listing skips clone size in some rows; elsewhere it reads once, few, many or a size class.

clone_size: .; v_call: TRBV16; j_call: TRBJ1-4; d_call: TRBD1; cdr3_aa: CASSRTGAPNEKLFF; cdr3_nt: TGTGCCAGCAGCCGCACAGGGGCACCTAATGAAAAACTGTTTTTT
clone_size: .; v_call: TRBV20-1; j_call: TRBJ1-2; d_call: TRBD1; cdr3_aa: CSADGQGDGYTF; cdr3_nt: TGCAGTGCTGATGGACAGGGGGATGGCTACACCTTC
clone_size: .; v_call: TRBV20-1; j_call: TRBJ2-5; d_call: TRBD1; cdr3_aa: CSAYAGTGQETQYF; cdr3_nt: TGCAGTGCTTATGCCGGGACAGGGCAAGAGACCCAGTACTTC
clone_size: .; v_call: TRBV24-1; j_call: TRBJ2-7; d_call: TRBD1; cdr3_aa: CATSDRTGGANNEQYF; cdr3_nt: TGTGCCACCAGTGATAGGACAGGGGGCGCTAACAATGAGCAGTACTTC
clone_size: .; v_call: TRBV20-1; j_call: TRBJ2-1; d_call: .; cdr3_aa: CSARDSDQGYNEQFF; cdr3_nt: TGCAGTGCTAGAGATTCAGACCAGGGTTACAATGAGCAGTTCTTC
clone_size: .; v_call: TRBV20-1; j_call: TRBJ2-1; d_call: TRBD2; cdr3_aa: CSAAPTSGRQFF; cdr3_nt: TGCAGTGCTGCCCCGACTAGCGGGAGGCAGTTCTTC
clone_size: few; v_call: TRBV6-5; j_call: TRBJ2-7; d_call: .; cdr3_aa: CASSYSKIPNEQYF; cdr3_nt: TGTGCCAGCAGTTACTCTAAAATCCCAAACGAGCAGTACTTC
clone_size: .; v_call: TRBV7-2; j_call: TRBJ1-1; d_call: .; cdr3_aa: CASSLGSHTEAFF; cdr3_nt: TGTGCCAGCAGCTTAGGCTCCCACACTGAAGCTTTCTTT
clone_size: .; v_call: TRBV6-5; j_call: TRBJ2-1; d_call: TRBD2; cdr3_aa: CASSYRLAGAGAEFF; cdr3_nt: TGTGCCAGCAGTTACCGGCTAGCGGGAGCCGGGGCAGAGTTCTTC
clone_size: .; v_call: TRBV7-2; j_call: TRBJ1-2; d_call: .; cdr3_aa: CANSPPRVNYGYTF; cdr3_nt: TGTGCCAACAGCCCCCCCCGGGTTAACTATGGCTACACCTTC
clone_size: .; v_call: TRBV6-5; j_call: TRBJ2-7; d_call: .; cdr3_aa: CASSYSSSRSYEQYF; cdr3_nt: TGTGCCAGCAGTTACTCGTCTAGCCGATCCTACGAGCAGTACTTC
clone_size: .; v_call: TRBV20-1; j_call: TRBJ2-7; d_call: TRBD2; cdr3_aa: CSAIESASGSFEQYF; cdr3_nt: TGCAGTGCCATAGAGTCGGCTAGCGGGAGCTTCGAGCAGTACTTC
clone_size: few; v_call: TRBV7-2; j_call: TRBJ2-1; d_call: TRBD2; cdr3_aa: CASSLVVWGYSGGEQFF; cdr3_nt: TGTGCCAGCAGCTTAGTGGTTTGGGGTTATTCGGGGGGTGAGCAGTTCTTC
clone_size: .; v_call: TRBV24-1; j_call: TRBJ1-2; d_call: .; cdr3_aa: CATRGWDVESPGGGYTF; cdr3_nt: TGTGCCACCAGGGGCTGGGACGTAGAAAGTCCTGGTGGCGGCTACACCTTC
clone_size: .; v_call: TRBV6-1; j_call: TRBJ1-2; d_call: .; cdr3_aa: CASSLGVPNYGYTF; cdr3_nt: TGTGCCAGCAGCCTCGGGGTACCTAACTATGGCTACACCTTC
clone_size: many; v_call: TRBV4-1; j_call: TRBJ2-5; d_call: .; cdr3_aa: CASSQEGGETQYF; cdr3_nt: TGCGCCAGCAGCCAAGAGGGCGGAGAGACCCAGTACTTC
clone_size: .; v_call: TRBV6-5; j_call: TRBJ1-2; d_call: .; cdr3_aa: CATGAGGSYGYTF; cdr3_nt: TGTGCCACCGGCGCGGGGGGCAGCTACGGCTACACCTTC
clone_size: .; v_call: TRBV29-1; j_call: TRBJ1-2; d_call: .; cdr3_aa: CSVRLNGYTF; cdr3_nt: TGCAGCGTCCGCCTTAATGGCTACACCTTC
clone_size: .; v_call: TRBV10-3; j_call: TRBJ2-7; d_call: .; cdr3_aa: CAITLEDTYEQYF; cdr3_nt: TGTGCCATCACCCTCGAGGATACCTACGAGCAGTACTTC
clone_size: few; v_call: TRBV5-1; j_call: TRBJ2-7; d_call: TRBD1; cdr3_aa: CASSFRDSPYEQYF; cdr3_nt: TGCGCCAGCAGCTTCCGGGACAGCCCCTACGAGCAGTACTTC
clone_size: few; v_call: TRBV27; j_call: TRBJ2-7; d_call: .; cdr3_aa: CASSIWEARSPYEQYF; cdr3_nt: TGTGCCAGCAGCATCTGGGAAGCGAGGTCCCCCTACGAGCAGTACTTC
clone_size: .; v_call: TRBV7-6; j_call: TRBJ2-3; d_call: .; cdr3_aa: CASSLLGSGTSTDTQYF; cdr3_nt: TGTGCCAGCAGCTTATTGGGATCCGGGACTAGCACAGATACGCAGTATTTT
clone_size: .; v_call: TRBV7-9; j_call: TRBJ2-1; d_call: .; cdr3_aa: CASSPDSPYNEQFF; cdr3_nt: TGTGCCAGCAGCCCGGACAGTCCCTACAATGAGCAGTTCTTC
clone_size: .; v_call: TRBV27; j_call: TRBJ1-2; d_call: .; cdr3_aa: CASSLSTDNYGYTF; cdr3_nt: TGTGCCAGCAGTTTGTCGACAGACAACTATGGCTACACCTTC
clone_size: .; v_call: TRBV6-1; j_call: TRBJ2-3; d_call: TRBD2; cdr3_aa: CASSTLAGGPDTQYF; cdr3_nt: TGTGCCAGCAGTACATTAGCGGGAGGGCCGGATACGCAGTATTTT
clone_size: .; v_call: TRBV11-1; j_call: TRBJ1-1; d_call: TRBD1; cdr3_aa: CASSLGQGLRGNTEAFF; cdr3_nt: TGTGCCAGCAGCCTCGGACAGGGGTTGAGAGGTAACACTGAAGCTTTCTTT
clone_size: .; v_call: TRBV5-6; j_call: TRBJ2-1; d_call: TRBD1; cdr3_aa: CASSYRDRGNNEQFF; cdr3_nt: TGTGCCAGCAGTTACCGGGACAGGGGAAACAATGAGCAGTTCTTC
clone_size: .; v_call: TRBV28; j_call: TRBJ2-3; d_call: .; cdr3_aa: CASRKNTDTQYF; cdr3_nt: TGTGCCAGCAGAAAGAACACAGATACGCAGTATTTT
clone_size: few; v_call: TRBV12-3/TRBV12-4; j_call: TRBJ2-1; d_call: .; cdr3_aa: CASSLRGSNEQFF; cdr3_nt: TGTGCCAGCAGTTTGCGGGGTAGCAATGAGCAGTTCTTC
clone_size: .; v_call: TRBV27; j_call: TRBJ1-4; d_call: .; cdr3_aa: CASSLPRGLRKEKLFF; cdr3_nt: TGTGCCAGCAGTTTACCCCGGGGTCTGAGGAAAGAAAAACTGTTTTTT
clone_size: .; v_call: TRBV5-1; j_call: TRBJ2-7; d_call: TRBD2; cdr3_aa: CASSPIAGGQIGEQYF; cdr3_nt: TGCGCCAGCAGCCCTATAGCGGGAGGGCAAATCGGCGAGCAGTACTTC
clone_size: .; v_call: TRBV24-1; j_call: TRBJ2-5; d_call: TRBD2; cdr3_aa: CATAASGLHNEQYF; cdr3_nt: TGTGCCACCGCGGCTAGCGGGCTGCACAATGAGCAGTACTTC
clone_size: .; v_call: TRBV20-1; j_call: TRBJ2-1; d_call: .; cdr3_aa: CSAPERSSYNEQFF; cdr3_nt: TGCAGTGCTCCGGAGCGGAGCTCCTACAATGAGCAGTTCTTC
clone_size: .; v_call: TRBV11-2; j_call: TRBJ1-4; d_call: .; cdr3_aa: CASSLFAARLNEKLFF; cdr3_nt: TGTGCCAGCAGCTTATTCGCGGCCAGGCTTAATGAAAAACTGTTTTTT
clone_size: .; v_call: TRBV18; j_call: TRBJ2-5; d_call: .; cdr3_aa: CASSPSRAGETQYF; cdr3_nt: TGTGCCAGCTCACCCTCCCGGGCGGGAGAGACCCAGTACTTC
clone_size: .; v_call: TRBV11-1; j_call: TRBJ2-7; d_call: TRBD2; cdr3_aa: CASSRRVAGDYEQYF; cdr3_nt: TGTGCCAGCAGCCGGAGAGTAGCGGGGGACTACGAGCAGTACTTC
clone_size: few; v_call: TRBV29-1; j_call: TRBJ2-5; d_call: .; cdr3_aa: CSPRYGTQYF; cdr3_nt: TGCAGCCCCCGCTATGGGACCCAGTACTTC
clone_size: .; v_call: TRBV12-3/TRBV12-4; j_call: TRBJ2-2; d_call: .; cdr3_aa: CASRMGRELFF; cdr3_nt: TGTGCCAGCAGGATGGGGAGGGAGCTGTTTTTT
clone_size: .; v_call: TRBV5-1; j_call: TRBJ2-7; d_call: .; cdr3_aa: CASSVQGRGVYEQYF; cdr3_nt: TGCGCCAGCAGCGTACAGGGGAGGGGAGTGTACGAGCAGTACTTC
clone_size: .; v_call: TRBV6-6; j_call: TRBJ2-5; d_call: TRBD2; cdr3_aa: CASSYSRTRQETQYF; cdr3_nt: TGTGCCAGCAGTTACTCAAGGACTAGACAAGAGACCCAGTACTTC
clone_size: .; v_call: TRBV5-1; j_call: TRBJ2-1; d_call: .; cdr3_aa: CASSLARQGRNEQFF; cdr3_nt: TGCGCCAGCAGCTTGGCGAGGCAGGGTCGCAATGAGCAGTTCTTC